Listed here are 30 T cell receptor beta chains from one sample, sequenced in a study of memory CD4+ T cells and cytomegalovirus serostatus (dated by TCRdb to between 2017 and 2020). Library generation was performed with the immunoSEQ multiplex PCR assay. This is the immuneACCESS table as TCRdb keeps it, with only in-frame sequences that have V and J called. A part of the clones is gone; compared with another copy, unresolved V genes explain less than half, and the rest is unexplained. This sample has over 25,000 clones in its table, and roughly three quarters of those were observed once. Of the sample, less than 1.3% falls within the top ten clones. Single viable CD3+CD4+CD8-CD45RO+ cells were sorted as memory CD4+ T cells on a FACSAria II. The sample comprised memory CD4+ T cells from blood. The receptors here all came from an adult in good health and CMV-seronegative.

This chain uses TRBV9 with TRBJ2-1; D is uncertain. The CDR3 consists of 15 residues. Looked up from germline, CDR1 is SGDLS and CDR2 is YYNGEE. V lost 0 bases and J 8 bases, leaving 15 bases between the germline ends. DNA of the CDR3: TGTGCCAGCAGCGTAGGAGGCTTCCTATGGGATGAGCAGTTCTTC. Translating gives CASSVGGFLWDEQFF.

The chain carries TRBV18 and TRBJ2-4, with 12 bases matching TRBD1. J was trimmed by 0 bases and V by 2 bases; bases with no gene match: 14. CDR3 length: 21 residues. Germline assignment: CDR1 KGHSH and CDR2 LQKENI. The CDR3 reads CASSPSNRDRGHSLAKNIQYF. The DNA of the CDR3 is TGTGCCAGCTCACCAAGCAACCGGGACAGGGGGCATTCCCTAGCCAAAAACATTCAGTACTTC.

J is TRBJ1-4 and V is TRBV5-1; 7 bases align to TRBD1. Germline loops: CDR1 SGHRS, CDR2 YFSETQ. CDR3 length: 14 residues. V lost 4 bases, J lost 3 bases, and 3 bases stayed unmatched. The CDR3 bases are TGCGCCAGCAGCGAGGGGGCGTCTAATGAAAAACTGTTTTTT. This sequence encodes CASSEGASNEKLFF.

V is TRBV19 and J is TRBJ2-7, with 9 bases matching TRBD1. The CDR3 runs to 15 residues. The junction had 6 bases not matched to a gene; V was cut back by 4 bases and J by 2 bases. Germline CDR1 and CDR2: LNHDA and SQIVND (reference sequence). The CDR3 spells CASSNPGQGAYEQYF. As DNA, the CDR3 is TGTGCCAGTAGTAATCCGGGACAGGGCGCCTACGAGCAGTACTTC.

This clone was seen a single time. The chain uses TRBV18 and TRBJ1-2; D not resolved. The V end lost 3 bases, the J end lost 4 bases, and 18 bases lay between the germline ends. Germline assignment: CDR1 KGHSH and CDR2 LQKENI. The CDR3 has 16 residues. The CDR3 sequence is CASSPSRGGIIYGYTF. DNA of the CDR3: TGTGCCAGCTCACCCTCCCGGGGAGGGATAATCTATGGCTACACCTTC.

As DNA, the CDR3 is TGTGCCTGGCGAGGGACAGGGGTAAACACCATATATTTT. This sequence encodes CAWRGTGVNTIYF. This chain joins TRBV30 and TRBJ1-3; 10 bases fit TRBD1. Germline V CDR1 and CDR2: GTSNPN, SVGIG (reference sequence). Trimming removed 5 bases from V and 6 bases from J; junction bases left unmatched: 4. The CDR3 has 13 residues.

This chain joins TRBV11-2 and TRBJ2-7; 14 bases fit TRBD2. The V and J ends lost 5 bases and 2 bases, in that order; junction bases with no gene match: 2. CDR1 and CDR2 (germline): SGHAT, FQNNGV. This CDR3 is 15 amino acids long. CDR3 nucleotides: TGTGCCAGCAGCCTGACTAGCGGGAGGGCCTACGAGCAGTACTTC. Amino acids: CASSLTSGRAYEQYF.

This chain connects TRBV18 to TRBJ2-1; 11 bases align to TRBD1. The CDR3 runs to 16 residues. Germline V gene data show CDR1 as KGHSH and CDR2 as LQKENI. Losses at the gene ends were 3 bases for V and 6 bases for J; bases not matched to a gene: 7. The CDR3 DNA reads as TGTGCCAGCTCACCCCCCGGGACAGGGGGTCGCAATGAGCAGTTCTTC. Amino acids: CASSPPGTGGRNEQFF.

This sequence joins TRBV4-2 and TRBJ2-5; D not certain. Germline CDR1 LGHNA, CDR2 YNFKEQ. With 0 bases removed from V and 8 bases from J, the gap between germline ends came to 10 bases. The length of the CDR3 is 13 residues. CDR3 loop: CASSQEPWETQYF. Written as DNA, the CDR3 is TGTGCCAGCAGCCAAGAACCTTGGGAAACCCAGTACTTC.

This clone occurred once. This chain links TRBV11-3 with TRBJ2-3; D gene ambiguous. CDR3 size: 13 residues. The germline V gene encodes CDR1 SGHNT and CDR2 YENEEA. The V gene lost 4 bases and the J gene lost 2 bases, with 7 bases spanning the gap. CDR3 nucleotides: TGTGCCAGCAGCTCAACAGACACAGATACGCAGTATTTT. It translates to CASSSTDTDTQYF.

The chain joins TRBV5-4 to TRBJ2-1; 7 bases are shared with TRBD2. This CDR3 is built from 16 residues. V lost 6 bases, J lost 3 bases, and 12 bases stayed unmatched. CDR1 and CDR2 (germline): SGHNT, YYREEE (reference sequence). CDR3 coding DNA: TGTGCCAGCAACCGAGCTAGAACTAGCGACTACAATGAGCAGTTCTTC. Translating gives CASNRARTSDYNEQFF.

The chain carries TRBV19 and TRBJ2-1, with 7 bases fitting TRBD2. The CDR3 contains 14 residues. CDR1 is LNHDA and CDR2 is SQIVND in the germline V gene (reference sequence). The V segment lost 3 bases and the J segment 6 bases; nucleotides outside the gene matches: 5. The CDR3 DNA reads TGTGCCAGTAGTATGGGGGGGAGTTCCAATGAGCAGTTCTTC. Its protein product is CASSMGGSSNEQFF.

The chain recombines TRBV7-9 with TRBJ2-1, with TRBD1 as a possible D gene (6 bases). V was trimmed by 3 bases and J by 8 bases, leaving 17 bases between them. The CDR3 spans 15 residues. Germline CDR1 is SEHNR and CDR2 is FQNEAQ (reference sequence). CDR3 residues: CASSLGASFRDEQFF. The DNA for the CDR3 is TGTGCCAGCAGCTTGGGGGCCAGCTTTCGCGATGAGCAGTTCTTC.

V usage is TRBV11-2 and J usage is TRBJ2-1; the D is unclear. Per the germline V gene, CDR1 is SGHAT and CDR2 is FQNNGV. The germline V and J ends were trimmed by 3 bases and 4 bases, with 10 bases remaining between them. CDR3 length: 14 residues. In DNA, the CDR3 is TGTGCCAGCAGCTTGCTTGGAACATACAATGAGCAGTTCTTC. Translating it yields CASSLLGTYNEQFF.

The chain uses TRBV6-1 and TRBJ1-4; a weak D match, TRBD1 (5 bases). This CDR3 has 13 residues. The germline V gene encodes CDR1 MNHNS and CDR2 SASEGT. V was pared by 3 bases and J by 6 bases, with 8 bases between. The CDR3 here is CASSESGYEKLFF. The CDR3 DNA reads TGTGCCAGCAGTGAGTCAGGGTATGAAAAACTGTTTTTT.

This chain uses TRBV4-2 with TRBJ1-4; perhaps TRBD1 as D (5 bases). From germline, CDR1 is LGHNA and CDR2 YNFKEQ. V gave up 0 bases and J gave up 5 bases, with 13 bases separating them. This CDR3 has 16 residues. CDR3 bases: TGTGCCAGCAGCCAAGAATCAGGGACCGCAAATGAAAAACTGTTTTTT. Its protein product is CASSQESGTANEKLFF.

The CDR3 here is CASSSAGGTRNEQYF. The CDR3 DNA sequence: TGTGCCAGCTCCTCCGCCGGCGGGACGAGAAACGAGCAGTACTTC. V gene TRBV6-1 combines with J gene TRBJ2-5; D is perhaps TRBD2 (6 bases). The closer fit of TRBJ2-7 to the DNA end suggests the J call may be wrong. The germline V gene has CDR1 MNHNS and CDR2 SASEGT. This CDR3 has 15 amino acids.

This clone showed up just once. The V and J genes are TRBV19 and TRBJ1-3; D call uncertain. Trimming left V 3 bases short and J 0 bases short, with 9 bases between. CDR3 length: 15 residues. CDR1 is LNHDA, CDR2 SQIVND, per germline (reference sequence). The CDR3 here is CASSISVHSGNTIYF. The CDR3 DNA reads TGTGCCAGTAGTATTTCAGTCCACTCTGGAAACACCATATATTTT.

This clone was picked up a small number of times. The chain links TRBV4-2 to TRBJ1-4; TRBD1 is a possible D gene (5 bases). This CDR3 contains 17 residues. V lost 1 base and J 9 bases, leaving 21 bases between the germline ends. The germline V gene has CDR1 LGHNA and CDR2 YNFKEQ. The CDR3 region has the DNA TGTGCCAGCAGCCAAGTGACTCCCGGGACGGCAATTAAAAAACTGTTTTTT. Encoded protein: CASSQVTPGTAIKKLFF.

The chain combines TRBV9 with TRBJ1-5; D unclear. Germline CDR1 is SGDLS and CDR2 is YYNGEE. Deletions cut 0 bases from V and 3 bases from J, with 13 bases between. The CDR3 covers 16 residues. The CDR3 DNA reads as TGTGCCAGCAGCGTAGACGGGGAGCGCTTCAATCAGCCCCAGCATTTT. Translating gives CASSVDGERFNQPQHF.

CDR3 residues: CASSLAGQYGYTF. The CDR3 nucleotides are TGCGCCAGCAGCTTGGCCGGACAGTATGGCTACACCTTC. The J gene is TRBJ1-2, the V gene TRBV5-1; possible D gene TRBD1, 6 bases. Per germline, CDR1 SGHRS and CDR2 YFSETQ. CDR3 size: 13 residues. Trimming took off 0 bases at V and 5 bases at J, with 8 bases between the two ends.

The table lists this clone with a few counts. The chain links TRBV6-6 to TRBJ1-2; maybe TRBD1 (6 bases). V lost 4 bases and J lost 2, with 14 bases in between. Germline CDR1 reads MNHNY; CDR2 reads SVGAGI (reference sequence). This CDR3 has 15 residues. The CDR3 bases are TGTGCCAGCAGTTCGGCAGGGGAAGCGAACTATGGCTACACCTTC. This sequence encodes CASSSAGEANYGYTF.

The rearrangement uses TRBV7-8 and TRBJ2-3; 11 bases agree with TRBD2. V lost 3 bases to trimming and J lost 2 bases; unmatched junction nucleotides: 4. The CDR3 is 16 amino acids. CDR1 is SGHVS and CDR2 is FQNEAQ in the germline V gene. The CDR3 sequence: CASSFRLAGTTDTQYF. The CDR3 DNA reads as TGTGCCAGCAGCTTCCGACTAGCGGGGACCACAGATACGCAGTATTTT. The full variable domain, completed using reference TRBV7-8 and TRBJ2-3, is GAGVSQSPRYKVAKRGQDVALRCDPISGHVSLFWYQQALGQGPEFLTYFQNEAQLDKSGLPSDRFFAERPEGSVSTLKIQRTQQEDSAVYLCASSFRLAGTTDTQYFGPGTRLTVL.

J is TRBJ2-5 and V is TRBV7-2; no reliable D call. The last part of the DNA fits TRBJ2-7 better; the J call may be wrong. CDR1 and CDR2 (germline): SGHTA, FQGNSA. CDR3 length: 15 residues. CDR3 coding DNA: TGTGCCAGCAGCTTAGATCGGCTCTTGGACTACGAGCAGTACTTC. Residues: CASSLDRLLDYEQYF.

This chain joins TRBV5-1 and TRBJ2-4, with D maybe TRBD2 (5 bases). With 4 bases removed from V and 8 bases from J, the gap between germline ends came to 28 bases. The CDR3 totals 18 residues. The germline V gene has CDR1 SGHRS and CDR2 YFSETQ. The CDR3 DNA sequence: TGCGCCAGCAGCCTGGGTTCGAGGCTCCTGGGAGTTGTCGACATTCAGTACTTC. It translates to CASSLGSRLLGVVDIQYF.

This rearrangement joins TRBV18 to TRBJ1-1; unclear D gene. Trimming shortened V by 3 bases and J by 3 bases, and 11 bases separated the two germline ends. Germline lookup yields CDR1 KGHSH and CDR2 LQKENI. There are 14 residues in the CDR3. CDR3 bases: TGTGCCAGCTCACCCCCAGGTTTATACACTGAAGCTTTCTTT. Translation gives CASSPPGLYTEAFF.

The chain employs TRBV12-5 and TRBJ1-1; D perhaps matches TRBD1 (6 bases). Germline CDR1 reads LGHNT; CDR2 reads FRNRAP. This CDR3 is 13 amino acids long. Trimming removed 2 bases from V and 11 bases from J, with 15 bases in between. CDR3 DNA sequence: TGTGCTAGTGGTTTGTCCCCCGGGGGGGCTGCTTTCTTT. Amino acids: CASGLSPGGAAFF.

This clone was picked up a small number of times. The V call is TRBV6-5, the J call TRBJ2-3; D tentatively fits TRBD1 or TRBD2 (5 bases each). The germline gives CDR1 MNHEY, CDR2 SVGAGI. V lost 7 bases and J 2 bases, leaving 13 bases between the germline ends. The CDR3 has 14 amino acids. The CDR3 here is CASMGPGTTDTQYF. For the CDR3, the DNA is TGTGCCAGCATGGGGCCGGGAACCACAGATACGCAGTATTTT.

The J gene is TRBJ1-1, the V gene TRBV6-6, with D hard to call. The CDR3 length is 15 residues. Germline V gene lookup returns CDR1 MNHNY and CDR2 SVGAGI (reference sequence). Trimming removed 7 bases at V and 5 bases at J, with 20 bases between. CDR3 DNA sequence: TGTGCCAGCAACGATGGGAGTTCTGGGAGGACTGAAGCTTTCTTT. Translated: CASNDGSSGRTEAFF.

The rearrangement uses TRBV7-3 and TRBJ2-3; TRBD1 matches at 8 bases. Germline loops: CDR1 SGHTA, CDR2 FQGTGA. The CDR3 has 15 residues. With V trimmed by 5 bases and J by 0 bases, 4 bases remained unmatched. CDR3 residues: CASSVTGASTDTQYF. In DNA form, the CDR3 reads TGTGCCAGCAGCGTGACAGGGGCCAGCACAGATACGCAGTATTTT.